This TCR beta chain was identified during a study of shared clonotypes between healthy human individuals. Study-wide findings and caveats: In a handful of donors, around 4.5% of naive CD4 clonotypes appeared in common.

Worth noting for this clone: The antigen is unknown.

Clones were sequenced by immunoSEQ multiplex PCR, and TCRdb holds only the in-frame ones, with some missing. The repertoire consists of approximately 1,500,000 clones, with around 95% occurring once and the leading ten covering over 1%. V dropped 6 bases and J dropped 9 bases, with 12 bases sitting between them. Per the germline V gene, CDR1 is MNHEY and CDR2 is SVGAGI. The CDR3 is 11 residues long. The chain joins TRBV6-5 to TRBJ2-7, with TRBD1 as a possible D gene (8 bases). This sequence was found in a man aged 30 to 39 in good health. What was sequenced was naive CD4+ T cells sorted from blood. Stated subset: CD45RA+ positively selected. The CDR3 coding sequence is TGTGCCAGCAGGACAGGGGAGGGGCAGTACTTC. Translation gives CASRTGEGQYF.